This TCR beta chain was observed in a study of immune evolution from preneoplasia to lung adenocarcinoma. CDR1 and CDR2 (germline): SGDLS, YYNGEE. Losses at the gene ends were 0 bases for V and 4 bases for J; bases not matched to a gene: 7. The length of the CDR3 is 16 residues. Study-wide findings and caveats: KRAS-mutant nodules had the highest T cell clonality.

Concerning this clone: What it recognizes is unknown.

Data came from immunoSEQ multiplex PCR; TCRdb stores just in-frame clones and leaves some out. The table includes several thousand clones, 65% to 85% detected once. This sequence joins TRBV9 and TRBJ1-5, with 7 nucleotides matching TRBD1. This clonotype was obtained from a person aged 65 to 85 with lung adenocarcinoma. The sequencing input was FFPE minimally invasive lung adenocarcinoma tissue. The CDR3 is CASSVGAGGVNQPQHF. For the CDR3, the DNA is TGTGCCAGCAGCGTAGGCGCAGGGGGGGTAAATCAGCCCCAGCATTTT.